This TCR beta chain originates from a study of neoadjuvant anti-PD-1 for oral cavity cancer. V lost 4 bases to trimming and J lost 4 bases, with 11 bases between them. CDR1 is SNHLY, CDR2 FYNNEI, per germline. The CDR3 extends over 14 amino acids. Comments on this clone: Its matching antigen is unknown.

TCRdb's copy holds only in-frame clones and misses some; the assay was immunoSEQ multiplex PCR. The data show under 9,500 clones, with 66% seen just once and about 8% held by the top ten. Overall study findings and caveats: TCR analyses covered only a few patients per response group.

This TCR was sampled from a person between 40 and 85 years old with oral cavity squamous cell carcinoma. The starting material was tumor tissue, obtained before nivolumab (anti-PD-1) treatment. This sequence joins TRBV2 and TRBJ1-5; no definite D call. The CDR3 nucleotides read TGTGCCAGCAGTGCCAGAGTCCAGAATCAGCCCCAGCATTTT. Its protein is CASSARVQNQPQHF. The whole variable domain, filled in from reference TRBV2 and TRBJ1-5, reads EPEVTQTPSHQVTQMGQEVILRCVPISNHLYFYWYRQILGQKVEFLVSFYNNEISEKSEIFDDQFSVERPDGSNFTLKIRSTKLEDSAMYFCASSARVQNQPQHFGDGTRLSIL.